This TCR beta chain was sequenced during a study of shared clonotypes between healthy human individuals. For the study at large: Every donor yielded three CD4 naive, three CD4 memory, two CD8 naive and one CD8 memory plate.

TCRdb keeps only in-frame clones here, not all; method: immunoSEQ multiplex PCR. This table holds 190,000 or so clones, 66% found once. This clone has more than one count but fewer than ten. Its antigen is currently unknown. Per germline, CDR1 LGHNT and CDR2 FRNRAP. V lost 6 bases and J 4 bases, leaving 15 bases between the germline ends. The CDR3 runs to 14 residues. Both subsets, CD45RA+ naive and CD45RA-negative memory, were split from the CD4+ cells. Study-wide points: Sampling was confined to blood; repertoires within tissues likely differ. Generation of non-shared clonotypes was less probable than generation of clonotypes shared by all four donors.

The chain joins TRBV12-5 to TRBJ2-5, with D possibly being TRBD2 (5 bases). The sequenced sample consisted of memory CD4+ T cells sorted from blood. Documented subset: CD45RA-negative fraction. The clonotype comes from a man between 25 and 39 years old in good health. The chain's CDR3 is CASGRGSGLETQYF. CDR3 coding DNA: TGTGCTAGTGGACGAGGTTCGGGGTTAGAGACCCAGTACTTC.